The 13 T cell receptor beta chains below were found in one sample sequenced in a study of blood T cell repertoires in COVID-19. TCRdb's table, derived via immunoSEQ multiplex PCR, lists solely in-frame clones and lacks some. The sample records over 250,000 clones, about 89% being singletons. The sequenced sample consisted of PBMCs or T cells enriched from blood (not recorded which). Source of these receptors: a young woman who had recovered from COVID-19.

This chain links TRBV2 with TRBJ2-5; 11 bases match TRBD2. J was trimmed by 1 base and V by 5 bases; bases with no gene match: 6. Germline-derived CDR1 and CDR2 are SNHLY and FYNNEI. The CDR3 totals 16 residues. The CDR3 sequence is CASSHEGLAAQETQYF. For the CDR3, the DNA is TGTGCCAGCAGTCATGAGGGACTAGCGGCCCAAGAGACCCAGTACTTC. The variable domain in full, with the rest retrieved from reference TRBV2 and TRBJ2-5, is EPEVTQTPSHQVTQMGQEVILRCVPISNHLYFYWYRQILGQKVEFLVSFYNNEISEKSEIFDDQFSVERPDGSNFTLKIRSTKLEDSAMYFCASSHEGLAAQETQYFGPGTRLLVL.

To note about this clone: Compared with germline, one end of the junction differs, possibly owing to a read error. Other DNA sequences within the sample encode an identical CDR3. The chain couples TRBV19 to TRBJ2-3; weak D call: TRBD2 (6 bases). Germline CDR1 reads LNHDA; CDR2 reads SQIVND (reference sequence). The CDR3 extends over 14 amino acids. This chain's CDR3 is CASSIAVSTDTQYF. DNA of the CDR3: TGTGCCAGTAGCATAGCGGTATCCACAGATACGCAGTATTTT.

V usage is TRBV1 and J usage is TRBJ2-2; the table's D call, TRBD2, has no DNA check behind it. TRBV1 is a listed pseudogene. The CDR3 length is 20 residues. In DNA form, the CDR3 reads TGCACCAGCAGCCCTTTAGCGGGGGGGCGCAGGCACGCGAACACCGGGGAGCTGTTTTTT. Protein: CTSSPLAGGRRHANTGELFF.

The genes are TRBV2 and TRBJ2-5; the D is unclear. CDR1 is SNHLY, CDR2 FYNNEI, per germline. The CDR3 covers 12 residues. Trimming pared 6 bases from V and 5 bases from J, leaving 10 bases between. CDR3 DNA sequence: TGTGCCAGCAGAGGTAGCCATGAGACCCAGTACTTC. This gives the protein CASRGSHETQYF.

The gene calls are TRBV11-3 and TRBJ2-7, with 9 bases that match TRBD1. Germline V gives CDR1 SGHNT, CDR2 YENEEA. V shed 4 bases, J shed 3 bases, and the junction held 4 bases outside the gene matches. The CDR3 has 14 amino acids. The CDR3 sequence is CASSSRQGGYEQYF. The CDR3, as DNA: TGTGCCAGCAGCTCCCGACAGGGGGGCTACGAGCAGTACTTC.

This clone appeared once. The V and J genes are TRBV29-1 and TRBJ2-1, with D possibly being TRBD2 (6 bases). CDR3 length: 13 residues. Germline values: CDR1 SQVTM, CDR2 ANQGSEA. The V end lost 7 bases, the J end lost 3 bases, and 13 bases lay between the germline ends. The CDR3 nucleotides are TGCAGCGGCCGGGAGCTCGACTACAATGAGCAGTTCTTC. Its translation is CSGRELDYNEQFF.

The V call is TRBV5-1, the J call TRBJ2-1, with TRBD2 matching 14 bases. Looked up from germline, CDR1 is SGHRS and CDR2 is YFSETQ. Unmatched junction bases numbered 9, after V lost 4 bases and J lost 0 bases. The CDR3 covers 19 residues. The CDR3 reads CASSVGLAGDFTSYNEQFF. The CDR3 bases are TGCGCCAGCAGCGTGGGACTAGCGGGGGACTTCACCTCCTACAATGAGCAGTTCTTC.

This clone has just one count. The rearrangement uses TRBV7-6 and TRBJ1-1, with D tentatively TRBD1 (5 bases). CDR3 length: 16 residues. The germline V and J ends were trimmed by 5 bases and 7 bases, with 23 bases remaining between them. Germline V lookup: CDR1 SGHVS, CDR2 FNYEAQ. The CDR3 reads CASSPGHSRTFGEAFF. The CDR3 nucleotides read TGTGCCAGCAGCCCAGGACACTCTAGGACCTTCGGTGAAGCTTTCTTT.

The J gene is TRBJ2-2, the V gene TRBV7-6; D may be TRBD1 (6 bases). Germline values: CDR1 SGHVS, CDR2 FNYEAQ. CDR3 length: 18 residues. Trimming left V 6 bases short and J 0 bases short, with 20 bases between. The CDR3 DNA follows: TGTGCCAGCAGGCGTGGGTTTTGGGGACAAACGAACACCGGGGAGCTGTTTTTT. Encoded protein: CASRRGFWGQTNTGELFF.

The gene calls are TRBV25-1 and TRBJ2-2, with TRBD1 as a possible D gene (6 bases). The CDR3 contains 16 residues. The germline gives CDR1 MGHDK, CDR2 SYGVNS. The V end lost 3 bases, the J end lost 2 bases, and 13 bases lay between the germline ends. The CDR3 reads CASSDPGHLNTGELFF. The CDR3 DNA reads TGTGCCAGCAGTGACCCGGGACACCTAAACACCGGGGAGCTGTTTTTT.

CDR3 region: CASSLRQGLDNEQFF. The CDR3 DNA follows: TGTGCCAGCAGCTTAAGACAGGGGTTGGACAATGAGCAGTTCTTC. The V and J genes are TRBV7-3 and TRBJ2-1, with 8 positions matching TRBD1. Trimming cost V 1 base and J 5 bases; bases outside gene matches: 4. The germline V gene has CDR1 SGHTA and CDR2 FQGTGA. The CDR3 runs to 15 residues.

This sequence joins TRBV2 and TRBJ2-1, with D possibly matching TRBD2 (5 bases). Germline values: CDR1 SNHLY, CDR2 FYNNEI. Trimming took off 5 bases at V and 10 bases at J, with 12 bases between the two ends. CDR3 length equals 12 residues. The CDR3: CASSWEIREQFF. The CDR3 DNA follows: TGTGCCAGCAGTTGGGAGATCAGGGAGCAGTTCTTC.

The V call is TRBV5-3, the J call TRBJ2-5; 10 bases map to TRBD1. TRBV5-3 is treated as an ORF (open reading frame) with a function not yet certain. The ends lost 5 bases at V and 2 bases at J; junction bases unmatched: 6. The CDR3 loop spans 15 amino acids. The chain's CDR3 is CARSSDRGFQETQYF. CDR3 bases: TGTGCCAGAAGTTCGGACAGGGGGTTTCAAGAGACCCAGTACTTC.